The 12 T cell receptor beta chains in this list originate from one sample, sequenced in a study of blood T cell repertoires in COVID-19. Profiling relied on immunoSEQ multiplex PCR, and the TCRdb table lists in-frame clones only, not all of them. The sample records 120,000 or so clones, roughly 79% being singletons. Sequenced material: peripheral blood. These receptors originate from a human donor in a cohort sampled during active COVID-19.

The chain joins TRBV6-6 to TRBJ2-5, with 8 positions matching TRBD2. The CDR3 extends over 15 amino acids. CDR1 MNHNY and CDR2 SVGAGI come from the germline V gene (reference sequence). The V segment lost 5 bases and the J segment 9 bases; nucleotides outside the gene matches: 14. The CDR3 region has the DNA TGTGCCAGCAGTAATCGCGGGGTATCGGGGGGGTCCCAGTACTTC. It is translated as CASSNRGVSGGSQYF.

On this clone itself: A junction boundary mismatches the germline segment, possibly from a read error. The chain combines TRBV10-3 with TRBJ1-1; tentative D call: TRBD1 (6 bases). The CDR3 is 12 residues long. Germline CDR1 and CDR2: ENHRY and SYGVKD. The CDR3 DNA reads as TGTGCCATCAGTTCGGACAGCTCTGAACCTTTCTTT. It is translated as CAISSDSSEPFF.

The chain couples TRBV28 to TRBJ2-6, with D tentatively TRBD1 (5 bases). This CDR3 is built from 17 residues. V was shortened by 3 bases and J by 0 bases, with 12 bases between the two germline ends. Per the germline V gene, CDR1 is MDHEN and CDR2 is SYDVKM. The CDR3 DNA reads as TGTGCCAGCAGTTTTTTGCAGGGCCTCTCTGGGGCCAACGTCCTGACTTTC. This translates into CASSFLQGLSGANVLTF.

This clone was seen a few times. V and J are TRBV27 and TRBJ2-7; TRBD2 might be the D (6 bases). Trimming shortened V by 5 bases and J by 0 bases, and 14 bases separated the two germline ends. CDR3 size: 15 residues. From germline, CDR1 is MNHEY and CDR2 SMNVEV (reference sequence). The CDR3 loop is CASSPRTGLSYEQYF. CDR3 in DNA: TGTGCCAGCAGTCCCCGTACGGGACTCTCCTACGAGCAGTACTTC.

The chain uses TRBV18 and TRBJ1-2; the D is unclear. Germline-derived CDR1 and CDR2 are KGHSH and LQKENI. CDR3 length equals 16 residues. Trimming removed 3 bases from V and 7 bases from J, with 21 bases in between. CDR3 amino acids: CASSPATDRRASGYTF. In nucleotides, the CDR3 is TGTGCCAGCTCACCGGCAACGGATAGGAGGGCAAGTGGCTACACCTTC.

The genes are TRBV28 and TRBJ1-1; possible D gene TRBD1, 5 bases. This CDR3 contains 17 residues. In germline, CDR1 is MDHEN, CDR2 SYDVKM. V was clipped by 2 bases and J by 8 bases, with 24 bases between them. CDR3 sequence reads: CASSLSGRRQGALEAFF. DNA of the CDR3: TGTGCCAGCAGTTTAAGCGGGCGACGGCAAGGGGCCCTCGAAGCTTTCTTT.

This chain joins TRBV7-2 and TRBJ2-7, with 8 bases aligning to TRBD1. CDR1 is SGHTA and CDR2 is FQGNSA in the germline V gene. With V trimmed by 6 bases and J by 2 bases, 9 bases remained unmatched. This CDR3 is 15 amino acids long. The CDR3, as DNA: TGTGCCAGCAGACCTACAGGGGGATCCCCCTACGAGCAGTACTTC. Translating it yields CASRPTGGSPYEQYF.

This sequence joins TRBV20-1 and TRBJ2-3, with TRBD1 matching 9 bases. After removal of 3 bases from V and 2 bases from J, the junction contained 6 bases not matched to a gene. CDR3 size: 15 residues. Looked up from germline, CDR1 is DFQATT and CDR2 is SNEGSKA (reference sequence). DNA for the CDR3: TGCAGTGCTAGTTCGGGACAGGGATCCACAGATACGCAGTATTTT. Protein sequence: CSASSGQGSTDTQYF.

This clone was picked up one time. The DNA for the CDR3 is TGCGCCAGCAGCATCGGAACCAGTGGACAGCAAGAGACCCAGTACTTC. It yields the protein CASSIGTSGQQETQYF. V gene TRBV5-1 combines with J gene TRBJ2-5, with D possibly TRBD1 on 6 matching bases. The CDR3 runs to 16 residues. V was pared by 4 bases and J by 2 bases, with 18 bases between. Germline CDR1 reads SGHRS; CDR2 reads YFSETQ.

This sequence joins TRBV6-2 or TRBV6-3 and TRBJ2-7, with D perhaps matching TRBD1 (6 bases). Looked up from germline, CDR1 is MNHEY and CDR2 is SVGEGT. Trimming cost V 5 bases and J 2 bases, with 10 bases left between them. CDR3 length: 13 amino acids. CDR3: CASSGDTAYEQYF. The CDR3 coding sequence is TGTGCCAGCAGTGGGGACACCGCCTACGAGCAGTACTTC.

With respect to this clone: The conserved closing phenylalanine or tryptophan is absent in this CDR3, likely reflecting a read error. The limits of the CDR3 on the DNA are not certain, so only TCRdb's listed CDR3 is given. The chain links TRBV10-1 to TRBJ2-3; TRBD1, the table's D call, lacks a check against the DNA. Germline CDR1 is WNHNN and CDR2 is SYGVQD (reference sequence). Counting both end residues, the CDR3 totals 8 amino acids. The CDR3 reads CASSEPPR.

The rearrangement joins TRBV6-6 to TRBJ1-2, with TRBD1 as a possible D gene (6 bases). Germline V lookup: CDR1 MNHNY, CDR2 SVGAGI (reference sequence). Trimming took off 6 bases at V and 2 bases at J, with 16 bases between the two ends. The CDR3 loop spans 15 amino acids. The CDR3 here is CASSLSYRENYGYTF. CDR3 nucleotide sequence: TGTGCCAGCAGCCTTTCTTACAGGGAGAACTATGGCTACACCTTC.